This T cell receptor (beta chain) was retrieved from a study of blood T cells in healthy people across ages. Using a J-beta primer mix together with a sample-barcoded 5' primer, a second PCR was run for roughly 6 to 12 cycles. One entry per CDR3 protein, called by TCRdb with MiXCR from the 5' RACE reads. The table has hundreds of thousands of distinct CDR3 sequences, 44% seen once. CDR1 and CDR2 from the germline V gene are MNHEY and SVGEGT. Deletions cut 4 bases from V and 6 bases from J, with 13 bases between. The CDR3 has 14 residues. Study results and limitations: Possibly confounding the expanded clonotype changes was the fact that donor CMV status was unknown. Bulk PBMC profiling left naive and antigen-experienced comparisons inconclusive. Higher diversity, along with more naive CD4+ cells, distinguished long-lived donors from aged donors.

Worth noting for this clonotype: The antigen remains unidentified.

Drawing of peripheral blood yielded about 9.6 milliliters from each donor. This chain links TRBV6-2 or TRBV6-3 with TRBJ2-1, with D maybe TRBD1 (6 bases). This TCR was recovered from a man in his 60s in good health. The specimen sequenced was blood. This chain's CDR3 is CASSSQGSSNEQFF. The DNA for the CDR3 is TGTGCCAGCAGTTCCCAGGGGAGTTCCAATGAGCAGTTCTTC.